This T cell receptor beta chain emerged from a study of cytomegalovirus exposure and HLA in healthy donors. PCR used 60 Vbeta primers and 13 Jbeta primers. Sequencing was performed with immunoSEQ multiplex PCR; in TCRdb, only in-frame clones are kept and a portion is missing. The sample holds under 200,000 clones; 70% to 80% are singletons and the top ten take 0.35% to 0.5%. J lost 4 bases, V lost 4 bases, and 10 bases had no gene match. CDR1 SGHRS and CDR2 YFSETQ come from the germline V gene. This CDR3 has 16 amino acids. J is TRBJ2-5 and V is TRBV5-1, with 10 bases that match TRBD2. This clonotype was obtained from a male donor in good health and CMV-seropositive. The sample taken for sequencing was PBMCs. CDR3 sequence reads: CASSLGASGGLETQYF. The CDR3 DNA sequence: TGCGCCAGCAGCCTAGGTGCTAGCGGGGGCCTAGAGACCCAGTACTTC. The full variable domain, rest sourced from reference TRBV5-1 and TRBJ2-5, is KAGVTQTPRYLIKTRGQQVTLSCSPISGHRSVSWYQQTPGQGLQFLFEYFSETQRNKGNFPGRFSGRQFSNSRSEMNVSTLELGDSALYLCASSLGASGGLETQYFGPGTRLLVL.